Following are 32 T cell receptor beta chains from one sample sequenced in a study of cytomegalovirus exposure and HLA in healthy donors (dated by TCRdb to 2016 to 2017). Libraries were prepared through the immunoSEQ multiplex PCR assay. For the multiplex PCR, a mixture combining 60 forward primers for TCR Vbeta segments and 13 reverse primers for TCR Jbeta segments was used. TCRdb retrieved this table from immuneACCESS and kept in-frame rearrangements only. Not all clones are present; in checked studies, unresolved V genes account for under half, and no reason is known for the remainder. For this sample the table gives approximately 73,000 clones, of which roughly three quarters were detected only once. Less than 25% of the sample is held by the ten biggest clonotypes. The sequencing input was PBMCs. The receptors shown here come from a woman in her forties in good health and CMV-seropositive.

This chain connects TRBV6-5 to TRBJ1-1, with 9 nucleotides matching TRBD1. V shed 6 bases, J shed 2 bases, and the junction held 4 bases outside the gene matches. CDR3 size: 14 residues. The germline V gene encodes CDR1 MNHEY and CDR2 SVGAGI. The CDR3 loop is CASSRDRVNTEAFF. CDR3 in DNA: TGTGCCAGCAGCCGGGACAGGGTTAACACTGAAGCTTTCTTT.

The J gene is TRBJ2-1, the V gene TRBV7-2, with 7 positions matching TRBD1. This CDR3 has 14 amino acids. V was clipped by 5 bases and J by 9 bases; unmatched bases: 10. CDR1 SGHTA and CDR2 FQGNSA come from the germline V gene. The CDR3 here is CASSDNRGPREQFF. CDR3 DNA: TGTGCCAGCAGCGACAACAGGGGACCACGTGAGCAGTTCTTC.

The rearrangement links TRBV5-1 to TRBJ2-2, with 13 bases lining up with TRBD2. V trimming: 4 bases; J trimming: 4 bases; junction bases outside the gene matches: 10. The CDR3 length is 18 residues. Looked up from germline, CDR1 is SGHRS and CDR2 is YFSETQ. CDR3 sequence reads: CASSALAGGPGSTGELFF. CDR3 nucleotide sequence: TGCGCCAGCAGCGCACTAGCGGGAGGGCCGGGAAGCACCGGGGAGCTGTTTTTT.

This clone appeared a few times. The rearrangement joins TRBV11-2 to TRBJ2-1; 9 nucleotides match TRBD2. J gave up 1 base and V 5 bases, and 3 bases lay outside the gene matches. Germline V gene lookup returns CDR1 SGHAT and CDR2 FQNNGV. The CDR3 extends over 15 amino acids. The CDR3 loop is CASSTLAGSYNEQFF. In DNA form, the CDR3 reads TGTGCCAGCAGCACGCTAGCGGGGTCCTACAATGAGCAGTTCTTC.

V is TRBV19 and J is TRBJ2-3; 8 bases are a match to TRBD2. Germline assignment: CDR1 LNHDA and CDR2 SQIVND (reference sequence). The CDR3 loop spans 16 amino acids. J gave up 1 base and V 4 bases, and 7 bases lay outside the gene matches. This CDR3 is CASSRWSAGGTDTQYF. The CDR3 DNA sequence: TGTGCCAGTAGTAGGTGGTCAGCGGGGGGCACAGATACGCAGTATTTT. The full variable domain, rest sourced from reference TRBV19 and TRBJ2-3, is DGGITQSPKYLFRKEGQNVTLSCEQNLNHDAMYWYRQDPGQGLRLIYYSQIVNDFQKGDIAEGYSVSREKKESFPLTVTSAQKNPTAFYLCASSRWSAGGTDTQYFGPGTRLTVL.

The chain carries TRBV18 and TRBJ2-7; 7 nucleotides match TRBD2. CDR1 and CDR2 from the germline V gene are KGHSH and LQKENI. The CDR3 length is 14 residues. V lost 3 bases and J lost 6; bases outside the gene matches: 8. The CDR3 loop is CASSPTGEGSEQYF. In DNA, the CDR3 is TGTGCCAGCTCACCGACCGGGGAGGGTAGCGAGCAGTACTTC. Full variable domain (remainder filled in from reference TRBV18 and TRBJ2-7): NAGVMQNPRHLVRRRGQEARLRCSPMKGHSHVYWYRQLPEEGLKFMVYLQKENIIDESGMPKERFSAEFPKEGPSILRIQQVVRGDSAAYFCASSPTGEGSEQYFGPGTRLTVT.

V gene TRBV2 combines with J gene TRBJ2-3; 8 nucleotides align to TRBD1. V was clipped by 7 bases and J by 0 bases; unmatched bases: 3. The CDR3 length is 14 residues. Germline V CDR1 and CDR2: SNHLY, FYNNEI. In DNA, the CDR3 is TGTGCCAGCACCAGGGGGCCCAGCACAGATACGCAGTATTTT. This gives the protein CASTRGPSTDTQYF.

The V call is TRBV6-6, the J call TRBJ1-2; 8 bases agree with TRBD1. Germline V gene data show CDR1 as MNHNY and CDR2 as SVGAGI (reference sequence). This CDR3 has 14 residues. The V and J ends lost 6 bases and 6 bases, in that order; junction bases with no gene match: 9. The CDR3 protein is CASSLRQGWNGYTF. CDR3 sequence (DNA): TGTGCCAGCAGCCTAAGACAGGGGTGGAATGGCTACACCTTC.

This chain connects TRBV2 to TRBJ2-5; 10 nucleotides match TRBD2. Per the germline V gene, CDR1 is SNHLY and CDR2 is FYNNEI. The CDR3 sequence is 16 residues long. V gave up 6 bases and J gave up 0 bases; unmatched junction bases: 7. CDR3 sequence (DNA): TGTGCCAGCAGAGACATTAGCGGGGGGTACCAAGAGACCCAGTACTTC. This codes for CASRDISGGYQETQYF.

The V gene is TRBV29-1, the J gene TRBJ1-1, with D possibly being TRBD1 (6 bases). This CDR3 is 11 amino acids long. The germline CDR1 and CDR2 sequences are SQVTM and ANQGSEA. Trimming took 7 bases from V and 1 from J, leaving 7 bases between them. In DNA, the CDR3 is TGCAGCGCGACAGGGAACACTGAAGCTTTCTTT. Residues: CSATGNTEAFF.

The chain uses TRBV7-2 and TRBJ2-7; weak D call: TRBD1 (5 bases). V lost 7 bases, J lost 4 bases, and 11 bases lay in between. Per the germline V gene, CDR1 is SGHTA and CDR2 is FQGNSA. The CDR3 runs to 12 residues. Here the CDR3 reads CASTEKGYEQYF. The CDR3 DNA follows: TGTGCCAGCACCGAAAAGGGGTACGAGCAGTACTTC.

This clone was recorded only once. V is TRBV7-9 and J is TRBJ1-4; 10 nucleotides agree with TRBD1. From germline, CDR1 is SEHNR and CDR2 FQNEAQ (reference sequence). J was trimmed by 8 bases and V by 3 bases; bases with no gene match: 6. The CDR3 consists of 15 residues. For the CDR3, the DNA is TGTGCCAGCAGCTTCACCGGGACAGGGGACGAAAAACTGTTTTTT. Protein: CASSFTGTGDEKLFF. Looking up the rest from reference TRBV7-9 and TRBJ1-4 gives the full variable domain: DTGVSQNPRHKITKRGQNVTFRCDPISEHNRLYWYRQTLGQGPEFLTYFQNEAQLEKSRLLSDRFSAERPKGSFSTLEIQRTEQGDSAMYLCASSFTGTGDEKLFFGSGTQLSVL.

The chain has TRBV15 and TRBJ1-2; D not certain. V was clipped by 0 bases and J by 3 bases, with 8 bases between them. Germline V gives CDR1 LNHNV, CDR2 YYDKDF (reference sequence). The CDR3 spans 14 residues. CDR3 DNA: TGTGCCACCAGCAGAGATCGTGTCGACTATGGCTACACCTTC. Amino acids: CATSRDRVDYGYTF.

The CDR3 sequence: CASSVGQGEETQYF. The CDR3 region has the DNA TGTGCCAGCAGTGTGGGACAGGGGGAAGAGACCCAGTACTTC. The chain is built from TRBV6-1 and TRBJ2-5; 11 bases align to TRBD1. The CDR3 spans 14 residues. CDR1 is MNHNS, CDR2 SASEGT, per germline. V trimming: 4 bases; J trimming: 3 bases; junction bases outside the gene matches: 1.

The CDR3 protein is CASRRGDLNTEAFF. The CDR3 region has the DNA TGTGCCAGCAGGCGCGGGGATCTGAACACTGAAGCTTTCTTT. The rearrangement joins TRBV6-5 to TRBJ1-1; D uncertain. V was trimmed by 6 bases and J by 0 bases, leaving 11 bases between them. The CDR3 covers 14 residues. Germline lookup yields CDR1 MNHEY and CDR2 SVGAGI.

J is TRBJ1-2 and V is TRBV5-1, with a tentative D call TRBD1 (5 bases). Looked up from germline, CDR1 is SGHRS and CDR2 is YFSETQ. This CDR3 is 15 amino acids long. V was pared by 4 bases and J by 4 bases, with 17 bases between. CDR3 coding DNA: TGCGCCAGCAGCCCTGGAGGGGTGTACGGCTATGGCTACACCTTC. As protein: CASSPGGVYGYGYTF.

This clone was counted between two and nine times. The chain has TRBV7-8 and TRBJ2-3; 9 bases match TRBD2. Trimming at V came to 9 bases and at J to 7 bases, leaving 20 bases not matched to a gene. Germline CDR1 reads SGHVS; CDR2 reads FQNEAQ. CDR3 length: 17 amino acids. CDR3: CASGQLPGREGPNTQYF. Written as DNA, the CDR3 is TGTGCCAGTGGTCAACTCCCGGGGCGGGAGGGCCCGAATACGCAGTATTTT.

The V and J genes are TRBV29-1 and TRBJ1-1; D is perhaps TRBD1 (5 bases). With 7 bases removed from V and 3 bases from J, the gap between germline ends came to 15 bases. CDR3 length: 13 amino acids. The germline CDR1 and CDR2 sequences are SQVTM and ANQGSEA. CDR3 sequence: CSGRASRDTEAFF. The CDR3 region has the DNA TGCAGCGGGAGGGCGAGCAGGGACACTGAAGCTTTCTTT. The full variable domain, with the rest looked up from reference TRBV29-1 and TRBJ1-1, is SAVISQKPSRDICQRGTSLTIQCQVDSQVTMMFWYRQQPGQSLTLIATANQGSEATYESGFVIDKFPISRPNLTFSTLTVSNMSPEDSSIYLCSGRASRDTEAFFGQGTRLTVV.

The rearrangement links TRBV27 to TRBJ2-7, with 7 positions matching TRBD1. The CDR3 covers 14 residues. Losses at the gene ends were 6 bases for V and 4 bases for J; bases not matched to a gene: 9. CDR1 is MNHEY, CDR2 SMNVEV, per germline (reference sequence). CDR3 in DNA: TGTGCCAGCAGCCCCCTGGACAGGTTTTACGAGCAGTACTTC. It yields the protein CASSPLDRFYEQYF.

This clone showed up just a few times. The CDR3 DNA follows: TGTGCCAGCAGCTTTGGGACAAGGAACACTGAAGCTTTCTTT. Residues: CASSFGTRNTEAFF. The V gene is TRBV11-2, the J gene TRBJ1-1; maybe TRBD1 (6 bases). Germline CDR1 is SGHAT and CDR2 is FQNNGV. The V end was cut by 3 bases, the J end by 1 base, with 9 bases between. The CDR3 covers 14 residues. Full variable domain (outside the CDR3, taken from reference TRBV11-2 and TRBJ1-1): EAGVAQSPRYKIIEKRQSVAFWCNPISGHATLYWYQQILGQGPKLLIQFQNNGVVDDSQLPKDRFSAERLKGVDSTLKIQPAKLEDSAVYLCASSFGTRNTEAFFGQGTRLTVV.

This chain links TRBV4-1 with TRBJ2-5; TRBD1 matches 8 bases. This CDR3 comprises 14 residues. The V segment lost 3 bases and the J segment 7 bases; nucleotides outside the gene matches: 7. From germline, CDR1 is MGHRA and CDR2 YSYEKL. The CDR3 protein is CASSQGMGTGTQYF. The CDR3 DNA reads TGCGCCAGCAGCCAGGGAATGGGGACAGGGACCCAGTACTTC.

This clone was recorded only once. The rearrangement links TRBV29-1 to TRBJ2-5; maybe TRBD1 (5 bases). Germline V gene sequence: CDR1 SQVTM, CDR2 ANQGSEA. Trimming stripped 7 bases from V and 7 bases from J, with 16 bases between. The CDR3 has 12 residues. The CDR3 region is CSGGPNQGTQYF. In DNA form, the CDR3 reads TGCAGCGGCGGCCCCAACCAGGGGACCCAGTACTTC. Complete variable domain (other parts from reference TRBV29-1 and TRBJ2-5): SAVISQKPSRDICQRGTSLTIQCQVDSQVTMMFWYRQQPGQSLTLIATANQGSEATYESGFVIDKFPISRPNLTFSTLTVSNMSPEDSSIYLCSGGPNQGTQYFGPGTRLLVL.

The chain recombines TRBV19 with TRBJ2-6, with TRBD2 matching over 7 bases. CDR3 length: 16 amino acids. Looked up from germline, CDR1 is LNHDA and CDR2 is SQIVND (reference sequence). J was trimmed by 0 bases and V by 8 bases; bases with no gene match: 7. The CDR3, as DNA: TGTGCCAGTGGGGGAGGGATGATCTCTGGGGCCAACGTCCTGACTTTC. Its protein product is CASGGGMISGANVLTF.

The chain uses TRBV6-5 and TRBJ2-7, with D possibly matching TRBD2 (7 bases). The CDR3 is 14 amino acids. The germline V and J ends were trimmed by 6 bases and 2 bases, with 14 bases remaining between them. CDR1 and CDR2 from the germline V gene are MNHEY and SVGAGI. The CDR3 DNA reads TGTGCCAGCAGGCGGACAGCGGGAACCTACGAGCAGTACTTC. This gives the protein CASRRTAGTYEQYF.

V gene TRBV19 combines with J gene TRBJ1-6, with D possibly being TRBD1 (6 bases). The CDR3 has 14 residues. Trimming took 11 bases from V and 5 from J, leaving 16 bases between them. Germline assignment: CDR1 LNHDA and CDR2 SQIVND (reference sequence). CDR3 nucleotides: TGTGCCTCTCAACTCGGGACACATAATTCACCCCTCCACTTT. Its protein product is CASQLGTHNSPLHF.

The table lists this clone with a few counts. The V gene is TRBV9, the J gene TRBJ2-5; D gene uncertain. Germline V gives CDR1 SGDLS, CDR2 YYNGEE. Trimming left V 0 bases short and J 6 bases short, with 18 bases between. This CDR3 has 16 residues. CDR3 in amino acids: CASSVGLASERQTQYF. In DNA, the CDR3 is TGTGCCAGCAGCGTAGGATTAGCTTCGGAACGTCAGACCCAGTACTTC.

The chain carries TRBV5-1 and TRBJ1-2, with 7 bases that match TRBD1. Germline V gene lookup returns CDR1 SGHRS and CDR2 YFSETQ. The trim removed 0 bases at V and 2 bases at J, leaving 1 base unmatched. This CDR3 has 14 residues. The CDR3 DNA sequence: TGCGCCAGCAGCTTGGAACAGGGGAACTATGGCTACACCTTC. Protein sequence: CASSLEQGNYGYTF.

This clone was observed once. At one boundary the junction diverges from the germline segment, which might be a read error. CDR3 bases: TGCGCCAGCAGATTGGGGTCTAATGGCTACACCTTC. Protein: CASRLGSNGYTF. J is TRBJ1-2 and V is TRBV5-1; D ambiguous. The CDR3 runs to 12 residues. CDR1 is SGHRS, CDR2 YFSETQ, per germline.

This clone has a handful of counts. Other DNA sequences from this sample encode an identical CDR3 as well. CDR3 in DNA: TGTGCCAGCAGCCTGGAGCTAGTTCAGGAGACCCAGTACTTC. Its protein product is CASSLELVQETQYF. The chain carries TRBV5-4 and TRBJ2-5; D gene unclear. Looked up from germline, CDR1 is SGHNT and CDR2 is YYREEE (reference sequence). V lost 4 bases and J 5 bases, leaving 15 bases between the germline ends. The CDR3 has 14 residues.

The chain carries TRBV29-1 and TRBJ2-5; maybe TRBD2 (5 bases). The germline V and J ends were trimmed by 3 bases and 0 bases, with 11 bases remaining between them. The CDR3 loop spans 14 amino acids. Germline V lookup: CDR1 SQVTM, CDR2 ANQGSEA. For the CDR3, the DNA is TGCAGCGTTGATTGGGCGGGCAACCAAGAGACCCAGTACTTC. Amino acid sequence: CSVDWAGNQETQYF.

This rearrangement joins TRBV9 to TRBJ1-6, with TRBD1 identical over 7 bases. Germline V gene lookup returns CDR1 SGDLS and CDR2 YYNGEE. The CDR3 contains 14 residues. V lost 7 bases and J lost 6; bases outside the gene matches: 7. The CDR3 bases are TGTGCCAGCCCGATCGACAGGGTTAATTCACCCCTCCACTTT. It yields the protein CASPIDRVNSPLHF.

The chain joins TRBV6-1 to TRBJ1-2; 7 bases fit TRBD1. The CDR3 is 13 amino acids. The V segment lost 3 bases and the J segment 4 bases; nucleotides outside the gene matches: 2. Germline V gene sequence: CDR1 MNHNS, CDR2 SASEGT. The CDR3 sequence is CASSEGTVYGYTF. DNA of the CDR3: TGTGCCAGCAGTGAGGGGACAGTCTATGGCTACACCTTC.